A single sample gave rise to the 29 T cell receptor beta chains below, sequenced in a study of blood T cell repertoires in COVID-19. Sequenced by immunoSEQ multiplex PCR; TCRdb stores in-frame clones only, minus some. The sample yields about 260,000 clones, 80% to 90% seen once. Sample: PBMCs or T cells enriched from blood (not recorded which). All receptors come from a man aged 25 to 40 with acute COVID-19.

The chain couples TRBV6-5 to TRBJ2-1; 8 nucleotides agree with TRBD1. The CDR3 has 14 amino acids. With 5 bases clipped from V and 6 bases from J, the junction kept 6 bases outside the gene matches. Germline CDR1 reads MNHEY; CDR2 reads SVGAGI. CDR3 sequence (DNA): TGTGCCAGCAGTACAGGGGGTGCTCTCAATGAGCAGTTCTTC. Residues: CASSTGGALNEQFF.

V usage is TRBV30 and J usage is TRBJ1-4; 9 nucleotides line up with TRBD1. The CDR3 length is 12 residues. J was trimmed by 6 bases and V by 8 bases; bases with no gene match: 4. Germline V gives CDR1 GTSNPN, CDR2 SVGIG (reference sequence). CDR3 in DNA: TGTGCCAGTGACAGGGGGGATGAAAAACTGTTTTTT. Residues: CASDRGDEKLFF.

The chain joins TRBV11-2 to TRBJ2-7, with D maybe TRBD1 (6 bases). Trimming removed 3 bases at V and 7 bases at J, with 19 bases between. The V gene's germline CDR1 is SGHAT and CDR2 FQNNGV. This CDR3 region has 15 residues. In DNA, the CDR3 is TGTGCCAGCAGCTTGGGTCCCCAGGGGTCGGGGGAGCAGTACGTC. Translation gives CASSLGPQGSGEQYV.

Note on this clone: The junction does not match germline at one end; this may be a read error. The chain joins TRBV7-7 to TRBJ2-1, with TRBD2 matching over 10 bases. Germline CDR1 SSHAT, CDR2 FNYEAQ (reference sequence). The CDR3 spans 15 residues. The chain's CDR3 is CASSLGLADYNEQFF. Written as DNA, the CDR3 is TGTGCTAGCAGCCTCGGACTAGCGGATTACAATGAGCAGTTCTTC. Complete variable domain (other parts from reference TRBV7-7 and TRBJ2-1): GAGVSQSPRYKVTKRGQDVTLRCDPISSHATLYWYQQALGQGPEFLTYFNYEAQPDKSGLPSDRFSAERPEGSISTLTIQRTEQRDSAMYRCASSLGLADYNEQFFGPGTRLTVL.

Only a few counts were recorded for this clone. Relative to the germline gene, one junction end is altered; a read error may explain this. The V gene is TRBV5-1, the J gene TRBJ1-1; D is unclear. The germline V gene has CDR1 SGHRS and CDR2 YFSETQ. The CDR3 has 12 residues. The CDR3 reads CASSSGNTEAFF. Here the CDR3 DNA reads TGTGCCAGCAGCTCGGGGAACACTGAAGCTTTCTTT.

The rearrangement joins TRBV4-3 to TRBJ2-3; 12 bases map to TRBD2. CDR1 is LGHNA, CDR2 YSLEER, per germline. The CDR3 spans 16 residues. J gave up 5 bases and V 1 base, and 4 bases lay outside the gene matches. The CDR3 nucleotides are TGCGCCAGCAGCCAAGGTTGGGGACTAGCGGGAGATACGCAGTATTTT. This codes for CASSQGWGLAGDTQYF.

The chain couples TRBV6-5 to TRBJ1-2, with D perhaps matching TRBD1 (6 bases). Germline V lookup: CDR1 MNHEY, CDR2 SVGAGI. V lost 4 bases, J lost 5 bases, and 11 bases lay in between. The CDR3 loop spans 13 amino acids. The CDR3 is CASSSRQGYGYTF. In DNA, the CDR3 is TGTGCCAGCAGTTCTCGGCAGGGGTATGGCTACACCTTC.

V gene TRBV7-2 combines with J gene TRBJ2-5; a possible D gene is TRBD2 (8 bases). Between the trimmed V and J ends, which lost 5 bases and 5 bases, there was a span of 18 bases. CDR3 length: 15 amino acids. The V gene's germline CDR1 is SGHTA and CDR2 FQGNSA. The DNA of the CDR3 is TGTGCCAGCAGCCGTGACAGGGTAGCGGGGGAGACCCAGTACTTC. It is translated as CASSRDRVAGETQYF.

The rearrangement joins TRBV2 to TRBJ2-2; TRBD1 matches at 7 bases. Looked up from germline, CDR1 is SNHLY and CDR2 is FYNNEI. Losses at the gene ends were 10 bases for V and 5 bases for J; bases not matched to a gene: 13. CDR3 length: 15 residues. The CDR3 DNA is TGTGCCACCCAGACAGGGAAGGATTCTACCGGGGAGCTGTTTTTT. Protein sequence: CATQTGKDSTGELFF.

The gene calls are TRBV11-2 and TRBJ1-2, with 8 positions matching TRBD1. After removal of 1 base from V and 8 bases from J, the junction contained 6 bases not matched to a gene. The germline V gene encodes CDR1 SGHAT and CDR2 FQNNGV. The CDR3 sequence is 14 residues long. CDR3 protein: CASSLVVTGDGYTF. The CDR3 coding sequence is TGTGCCAGCAGCTTAGTCGTGACAGGGGACGGCTACACCTTC.

The chain recombines TRBV4-1 with TRBJ2-2; a possible D gene is TRBD2 (5 bases). Germline loops: CDR1 MGHRA, CDR2 YSYEKL. This CDR3 contains 19 residues. The germline V and J ends were trimmed by 3 bases and 0 bases, with 20 bases remaining between them. The CDR3 sequence: CASSQARDRADTNTGELFF. For the CDR3, the DNA is TGCGCCAGCAGCCAGGCTAGGGATCGAGCGGATACGAACACCGGGGAGCTGTTTTTT.

The V call is TRBV2, the J call TRBJ2-2; D remains unclear. The germline CDR1 and CDR2 sequences are SNHLY and FYNNEI. V shed 8 bases and J shed 1 base, with 14 bases lying between them. The CDR3 totals 15 residues. The CDR3 loop is CASAPVTLNTGELFF. The CDR3 nucleotides are TGTGCCAGCGCTCCGGTGACTTTGAACACCGGGGAGCTGTTTTTT.

This clone has only one observation. J is TRBJ2-1 and V is TRBV19, with D perhaps TRBD1 (5 bases). V was cut by 3 bases and J by 9 bases, with 18 bases left in between. Germline V gene data show CDR1 as LNHDA and CDR2 as SQIVND (reference sequence). The CDR3 has 15 residues. CDR3 residues: CASSMAGQVSPEQFF. CDR3 DNA sequence: TGTGCCAGTAGTATGGCTGGACAAGTGTCTCCTGAGCAGTTCTTC.

The chain is built from TRBV28 and TRBJ2-1; 7 bases match TRBD2. CDR1 is MDHEN, CDR2 SYDVKM, per germline. The CDR3 totals 16 residues. With V trimmed by 6 bases and J by 4 bases, 12 bases remained unmatched. CDR3 nucleotide sequence: TGTGCCAGCAGACCAACCGGGGGGACGTCTTACAATGAGCAGTTCTTC. It translates to CASRPTGGTSYNEQFF. Full variable domain (remainder filled in from reference TRBV28 and TRBJ2-1): DVKVTQSSRYLVKRTGEKVFLECVQDMDHENMFWYRQDPGLGLRLIYFSYDVKMKEKGDIPEGYSVSREKKERFSLILESASTNQTSMYLCASRPTGGTSYNEQFFGPGTRLTVL.

This chain uses TRBV6-2 or TRBV6-3 with TRBJ2-6; 11 bases agree with TRBD1. Germline CDR1 and CDR2: MNHEY and SVGEGT. This CDR3 has 17 amino acids. The J segment lost 0 bases and the V segment lost 7 bases, leaving 5 bases of the junction unmatched. CDR3 amino acids: CASNPGQGVSGANVLTF. The CDR3 DNA is TGTGCCAGCAACCCGGGACAGGGGGTCTCTGGGGCCAACGTCCTGACTTTC.

The gene calls are TRBV27 and TRBJ2-2; possibly TRBD1 for D (6 bases). The germline V and J ends were trimmed by 2 bases and 6 bases, with 16 bases remaining between them. The CDR3 consists of 16 residues. The germline V gene has CDR1 MNHEY and CDR2 SMNVEV (reference sequence). CDR3 nucleotide sequence: TGTGCCAGCAGTTTACGCCCCCAGGGGTGGGCCGGGGAGCTGTTTTTT. Its translation: CASSLRPQGWAGELFF.

In this sample, this clone turned up a few times. This chain links TRBV12-5 with TRBJ2-2, with D unresolved. With 6 bases removed from V and 4 bases from J, the gap between germline ends came to 9 bases. This CDR3 region has 13 residues. CDR1 LGHNT and CDR2 FRNRAP come from the germline V gene. The CDR3 DNA sequence: TGTGCTAGTGGCCTCTTAGCCACCGGGGAGCTGTTTTTT. Its translation is CASGLLATGELFF.

The V gene is TRBV27, the J gene TRBJ2-7; maybe TRBD2 (6 bases). The CDR3 length is 14 residues. CDR1 and CDR2 (germline): MNHEY, SMNVEV (reference sequence). V dropped 0 bases and J dropped 7 bases, with 13 bases sitting between them. The chain's CDR3 is CASSLSLGGEEQYV. The CDR3 DNA sequence: TGTGCCAGCAGTTTATCGCTTGGAGGGGAGGAGCAGTACGTC.

This clone was found once. The CDR3 spells CASSEGTSGPV. CDR3 nucleotides: TGTGCCAGCAGTGAAGGGACTAGCGGCCCCGTC. This rearrangement joins TRBV2 to TRBJ2-7, with 10 bases that match TRBD2. In germline, CDR1 is SNHLY, CDR2 FYNNEI. The CDR3 has 11 residues.

This chain connects TRBV10-3 to TRBJ2-3; tentative D call: TRBD1 (6 bases). Trimming removed 5 bases at V and 4 bases at J, with 13 bases between. The germline CDR1 and CDR2 sequences are ENHRY and SYGVKD. The CDR3 consists of 14 residues. CDR3 residues: CAISIQGPPDTQYF. The DNA for the CDR3 is TGTGCCATCAGTATACAGGGTCCCCCAGATACGCAGTATTTT.

This rearrangement joins TRBV4-1 to TRBJ2-5; 8 bases align to TRBD2. The V gene's germline CDR1 is MGHRA and CDR2 YSYEKL. This CDR3 is built from 16 residues. J was trimmed by 4 bases and V by 2 bases; bases with no gene match: 9. The chain's CDR3 is CASSQQTSELIETQYF. CDR3 in DNA: TGCGCCAGCAGCCAACAGACTAGCGAGCTTATAGAGACCCAGTACTTC.

The rearrangement joins TRBV29-1 to TRBJ2-2; a possible D gene is TRBD1 (6 bases). Per germline, CDR1 SQVTM and CDR2 ANQGSEA. The V end lost 6 bases, the J end lost 5 bases, and 13 bases lay between the germline ends. This CDR3 comprises 13 residues. CDR3 sequence reads: CSVGQRTTGELFF. The DNA of the CDR3 is TGCAGCGTGGGACAAAGAACGACCGGGGAGCTGTTTTTT.

J is TRBJ1-4 and V is TRBV6-1; D might be TRBD1 (5 bases). The ends were cut back, 1 base at V and 0 bases at J, with 12 bases in the middle. The CDR3 runs 17 residues. Germline CDR1 is MNHNS and CDR2 is SASEGT. The CDR3 protein is CASSEGTPFATNEKLFF. CDR3 sequence (DNA): TGTGCCAGCAGTGAAGGGACACCGTTTGCAACTAATGAAAAACTGTTTTTT.

This chain connects TRBV2 to TRBJ1-1; D is uncertain. The CDR3 runs to 11 residues. The V end lost 5 bases, the J end lost 3 bases, and 4 bases lay between the germline ends. Germline CDR1 SNHLY, CDR2 FYNNEI. CDR3 DNA sequence: TGTGCCAGCAGTTCCGACACTGAAGCTTTCTTT. It codes for CASSSDTEAFF.

V usage is TRBV4-1 and J usage is TRBJ2-5; 9 nucleotides align to TRBD2. The CDR3 is 17 amino acids. From germline, CDR1 is MGHRA and CDR2 YSYEKL. V trimming: 0 bases; J trimming: 5 bases; junction bases outside the gene matches: 10. CDR3 in DNA: TGCGCCAGCAGCCAAGACCCAGCGGGTGGACTAGCGGAGACCCAGTACTTC. Protein sequence: CASSQDPAGGLAETQYF.

The chain uses TRBV2 and TRBJ2-7; 7 bases match TRBD2. Germline V gene data show CDR1 as SNHLY and CDR2 as FYNNEI. The CDR3 consists of 11 residues. CDR3 residues: CAGAGPYEQYV. In DNA form, the CDR3 reads TGTGCTGGAGCGGGACCCTACGAGCAGTACGTC.

Of note for this clone: Its ends do not fully match the called genes, so a read error is possible. The rearrangement uses TRBV5-1 and TRBJ2-3; a possible D gene is TRBD1 (6 bases). This CDR3 has 15 residues. The germline V gene encodes CDR1 SGHRS and CDR2 YFSETQ. CDR3 sequence reads: CASSGSGVRTDTQYF. DNA for the CDR3: TGTGCCAGCAGTGGGTCAGGGGTCCGCACAGATACGCAGTATTTT.

As regards this clone: The junction does not match germline at one end; this may be a read error. V is TRBV15 and J is TRBJ1-6; D uncertain. The CDR3 contains 15 residues. The germline gives CDR1 LNHNV, CDR2 YYDKDF (reference sequence). The chain's CDR3 is CDTSRYSSYNSPLHF. DNA of the CDR3: TGTGACACCAGCAGGTACAGCTCCTATAATTCACCCCTCCACTTT.

This chain connects TRBV6-5 to TRBJ1-6; a weak D match, TRBD1 (5 bases). There are 12 residues in the CDR3. Trimming took off 7 bases at V and 9 bases at J, with 10 bases between the two ends. Germline lookup yields CDR1 MNHEY and CDR2 SVGAGI. In DNA, the CDR3 is TGTGCCAGCAACCAAGGGGCTTCACCCCTCCACTTT. Encoded protein: CASNQGASPLHF.